These 5 T cell receptor beta chains originate from one sample sequenced in a study of regulatory T cells in long-lasting Graves disease. Construction of the TCR beta libraries employed iRepertoire HTBI primers in conjunction with Arm-PCR of CDR3 regions. A single record per CDR3 protein comes from TCRdb applying MiXCR to the multiplex PCR reads. The sample yields around 460,000 distinct CDR3 sequences, around 15% seen once. Time point in this sample: newly diagnosed GD, antithyroid drugs for less than 3 months. After RNA was extracted from PBMCs, the TCR library was made from it. Separately, the same data were catalogued under a study of T cells in Graves' hyperthyroidism and ophthalmopathy.

The sequencing used peripheral blood mononuclear cells (PBMCs), collected at new diagnosis, from a patient treated with antithyroid drugs. These receptors all stem from a woman between 50 and 59 years old with Graves disease.

The table lists this clonotype with a few counts. This chain joins TRBV7-2 and TRBJ2-7, with 15 bases aligning to TRBD2. With V trimmed by 6 bases and J by 2 bases, 17 bases remained unmatched. The CDR3 runs to 20 residues. CDR1 SGHTA and CDR2 FQGNSA come from the germline V gene. The CDR3 coding sequence is TGTGCCAGCAGTTTGTGGGCCCCGAGGGGACTAGCGGGAGGAACCTACGAGCAGTACTTC. Protein sequence: CASSLWAPRGLAGGTYEQYF.

This clonotype has ten or more counts. The rearrangement links TRBV18 to TRBJ1-1; weak D call: TRBD1 (5 bases). The germline CDR1 and CDR2 sequences are KGHSH and LQKENI. CDR3 length: 13 amino acids. V gave up 0 bases and J gave up 11 bases, with 13 bases separating them. The CDR3 spells CASSPPGAKSAFF. CDR3 coding DNA: TGTGCCAGCTCACCACCCGGGGCCAAATCGGCTTTCTTT.

This clonotype was picked up a small number of times. This chain joins TRBV19 and TRBJ1-5; D remains unclear. V lost 3 bases to trimming and J lost 0 bases, with 12 bases between them. CDR3 length equals 16 residues. Germline V gene sequence: CDR1 LNHDA, CDR2 SQIVND (reference sequence). CDR3 residues: CASSISAGFSNQPQHF. The CDR3 coding sequence is TGTGCCAGTAGTATTAGTGCGGGGTTTAGCAATCAGCCCCAGCATTTT. The whole variable domain, filled in from reference TRBV19 and TRBJ1-5, reads DGGITQSPKYLFRKEGQNVTLSCEQNLNHDAMYWYRQDPGQGLRLIYYSQIVNDFQKGDIAEGYSVSREKKESFPLTVTSAQKNPTAFYLCASSISAGFSNQPQHFGDGTRLSIL.

The chain combines TRBV20-1 with TRBJ2-1; 9 nucleotides align to TRBD2. Germline CDR1 DFQATT, CDR2 SNEGSKA (reference sequence). The CDR3 covers 14 residues. Unmatched junction bases numbered 4, after V lost 5 bases and J lost 2 bases. CDR3 DNA: TGCAGTGCTCCCCTAGCGGGAACCTACAATGAGCAGTTCTTC. Translated: CSAPLAGTYNEQFF.

This clonotype was seen a handful of times. DNA for the CDR3: TGTGCCAGCAGCCAAGAATCGGGGAGTCCTGGCTACACCTTC. It translates to CASSQESGSPGYTF. The rearrangement links TRBV4-2 to TRBJ1-2; D call uncertain. This CDR3 has 14 amino acids. Germline assignment: CDR1 LGHNA and CDR2 YNFKEQ. The germline V and J ends were trimmed by 0 bases and 7 bases, with 12 bases remaining between them.